This is a list of T cell receptor beta chains from one sample in a study of blood T cell repertoires in COVID-19. TCRdb's table, derived via immunoSEQ multiplex PCR, lists solely in-frame clones and lacks some. The table includes about 260,000 clones, 85% detected once. Sequencing used peripheral blood. These TCRs come from a human donor in a cohort sampled during active COVID-19. Each CDR3 is given with its conserved first and last residue. The D gene is left open where the match is weak. Where a row states a size, it is once, few, many or the class of an expanded clone; other rows omit it.

cdr3_aa cdr3_nt j_call cdr3_length v_call d_call clone_size
CASSRTGTGELFF TGTGCCAGCAGTAGAACAGGGACCGGGGAGCTGTTTTTT TRBJ2-2 13 TRBV28 . .
CATSRERPGVTDTQYF TGTGCCACCAGCAGAGAAAGACCAGGGGTCACAGATACGCAGTATTTT TRBJ2-3 16 TRBV15 . .
CAARDRGGTEAFF TGTGCCGCCAGGGACAGGGGGGGGACTGAAGCTTTCTTT TRBJ1-1 13 TRBV10-3 TRBD1 .
CASSPQGSSQTQYF TGTGCCAGCTCACCTCAAGGGAGTTCTCAGACCCAGTACTTC TRBJ2-5 14 TRBV18 . .
CATRFSGTGKSSPLHF TGTGCCACACGATTCTCCGGGACAGGGAAAAGTTCACCCCTCCACTTT TRBJ1-6 16 TRBV28 TRBD1 few
CASITGGHNEQFF TGTGCCAGCATAACGGGAGGCCACAATGAGCAGTTCTTC TRBJ2-1 13 TRBV2 TRBD2 .
CASRDSGSYTF TGTGCCAGCAGGGACAGCGGGAGCTACACCTTC TRBJ1-2 11 TRBV2 . .
CASSLGGRDFTDTQYF TGTGCCAGCAGCTTAGGAGGGCGGGATTTCACAGATACGCAGTATTTT TRBJ2-3 16 TRBV7-9 . .
CASSLDRGGPINEQFF TGTGCCAGCAGCTTAGATCGAGGGGGTCCGATAAATGAGCAGTTCTTC TRBJ2-1 16 TRBV11-2 . .
CASSRWGRGASGNTIYF TGTGCCAGCAGCCGCTGGGGCAGGGGAGCATCTGGAAACACCATATATTTT TRBJ1-3 17 TRBV5-8 . .